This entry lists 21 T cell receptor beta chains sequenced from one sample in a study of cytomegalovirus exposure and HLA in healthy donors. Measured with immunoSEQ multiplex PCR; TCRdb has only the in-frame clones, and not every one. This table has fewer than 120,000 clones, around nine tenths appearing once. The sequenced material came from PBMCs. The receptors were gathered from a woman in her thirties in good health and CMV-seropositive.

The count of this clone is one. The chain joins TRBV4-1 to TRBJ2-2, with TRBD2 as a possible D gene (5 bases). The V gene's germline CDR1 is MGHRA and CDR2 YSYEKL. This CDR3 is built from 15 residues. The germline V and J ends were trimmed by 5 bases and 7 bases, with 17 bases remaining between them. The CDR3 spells CASSYPSREIGELFF. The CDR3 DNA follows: TGCGCCAGCAGCTATCCATCTAGGGAGATCGGGGAGCTGTTTTTT.

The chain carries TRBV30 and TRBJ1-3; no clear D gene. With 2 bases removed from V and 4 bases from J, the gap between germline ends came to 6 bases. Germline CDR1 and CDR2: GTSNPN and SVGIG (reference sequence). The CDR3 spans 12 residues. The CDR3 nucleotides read TGTGCCTGGAGTCCGGGAGGAAACACCATATATTTT. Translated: CAWSPGGNTIYF.

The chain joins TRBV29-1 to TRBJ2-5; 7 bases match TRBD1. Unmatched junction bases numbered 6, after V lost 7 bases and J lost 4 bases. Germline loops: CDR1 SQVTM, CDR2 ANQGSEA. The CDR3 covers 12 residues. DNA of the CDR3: TGCAGCGCTGACAGGGCACGAGAGACCCAGTACTTC. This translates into CSADRARETQYF.

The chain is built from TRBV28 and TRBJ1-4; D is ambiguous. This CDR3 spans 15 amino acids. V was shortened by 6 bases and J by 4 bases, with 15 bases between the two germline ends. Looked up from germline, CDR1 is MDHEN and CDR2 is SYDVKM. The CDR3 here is CASSPHQEDNEKLFF. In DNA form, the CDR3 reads TGTGCCAGCAGCCCCCACCAGGAAGATAATGAAAAACTGTTTTTT.

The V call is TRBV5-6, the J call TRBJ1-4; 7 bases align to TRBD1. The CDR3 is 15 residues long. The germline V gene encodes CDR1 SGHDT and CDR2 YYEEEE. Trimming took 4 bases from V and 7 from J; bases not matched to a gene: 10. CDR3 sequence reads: CASSPGAGGSEKLFF. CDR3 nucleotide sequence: TGTGCCAGCAGCCCTGGGGCAGGGGGGAGTGAAAAACTGTTTTTT.

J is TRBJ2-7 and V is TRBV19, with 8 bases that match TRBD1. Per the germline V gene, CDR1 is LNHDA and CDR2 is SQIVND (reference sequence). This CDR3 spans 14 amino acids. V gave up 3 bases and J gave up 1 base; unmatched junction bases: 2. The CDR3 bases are TGTGCCAGTAGTATGGGACAGGTATCCTACGAGCAGTACTTC. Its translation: CASSMGQVSYEQYF.

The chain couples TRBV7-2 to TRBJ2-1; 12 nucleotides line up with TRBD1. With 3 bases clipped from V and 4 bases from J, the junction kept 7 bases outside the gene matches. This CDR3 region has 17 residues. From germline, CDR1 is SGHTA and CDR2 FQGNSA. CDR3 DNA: TGTGCCAGCAGCTTCTCCGGGACAGGGGGCGGTTACAATGAGCAGTTCTTC. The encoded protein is CASSFSGTGGGYNEQFF.

The CDR3 DNA reads TGTGCCAGCAGTTACGACCGGGAGGGCATAAGAGCTTTCTTT. Its translation is CASSYDREGIRAFF. The chain has TRBV6-6 and TRBJ1-1; D remains ambiguous. This CDR3 contains 14 residues. The germline CDR1 and CDR2 sequences are MNHNY and SVGAGI (reference sequence). Trimming removed 2 bases at V and 10 bases at J, with 17 bases between.

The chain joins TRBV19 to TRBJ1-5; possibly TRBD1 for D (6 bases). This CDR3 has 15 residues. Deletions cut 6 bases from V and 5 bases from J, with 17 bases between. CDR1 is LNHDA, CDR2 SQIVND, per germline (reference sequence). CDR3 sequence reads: CASSTGTRDHQPQHF. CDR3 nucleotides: TGTGCCAGTAGCACCGGGACACGCGATCATCAGCCCCAGCATTTT.

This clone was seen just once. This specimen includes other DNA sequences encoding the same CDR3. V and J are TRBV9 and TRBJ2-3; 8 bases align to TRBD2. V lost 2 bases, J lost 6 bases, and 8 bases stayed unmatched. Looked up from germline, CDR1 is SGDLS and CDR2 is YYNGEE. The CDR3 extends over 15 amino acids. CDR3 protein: CASSVGAGGTDTQYF. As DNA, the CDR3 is TGTGCCAGCAGCGTCGGGGCGGGAGGTACCGATACGCAGTATTTT.

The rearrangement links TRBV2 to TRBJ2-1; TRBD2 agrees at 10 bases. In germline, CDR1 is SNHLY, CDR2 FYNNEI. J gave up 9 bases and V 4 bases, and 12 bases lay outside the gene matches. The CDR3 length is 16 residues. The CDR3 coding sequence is TGTGCCAGCAGTGGGGCGGCCAGCGGGGGGGCGATTGAGCAGTTCTTC. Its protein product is CASSGAASGGAIEQFF.

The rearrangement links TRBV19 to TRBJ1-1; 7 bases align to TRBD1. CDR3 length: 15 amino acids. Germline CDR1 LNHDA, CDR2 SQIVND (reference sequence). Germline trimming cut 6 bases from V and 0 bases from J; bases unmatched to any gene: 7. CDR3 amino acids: CASRMPGQMNTEAFF. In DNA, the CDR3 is TGTGCCAGTAGGATGCCGGGACAGATGAACACTGAAGCTTTCTTT.

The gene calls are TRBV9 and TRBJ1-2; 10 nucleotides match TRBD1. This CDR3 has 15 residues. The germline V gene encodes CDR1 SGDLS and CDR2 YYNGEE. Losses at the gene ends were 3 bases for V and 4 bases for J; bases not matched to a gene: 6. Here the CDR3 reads CASSGDRGRGYGYTF. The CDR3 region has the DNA TGTGCCAGCAGCGGGGACAGGGGAAGGGGCTATGGCTACACCTTC.

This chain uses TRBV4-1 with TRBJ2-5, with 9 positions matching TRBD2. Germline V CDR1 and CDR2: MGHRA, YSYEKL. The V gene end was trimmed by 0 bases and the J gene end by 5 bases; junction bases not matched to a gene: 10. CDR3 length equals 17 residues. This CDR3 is CASSQEAGTSLLETQYF. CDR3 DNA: TGCGCCAGCAGCCAAGAAGCCGGGACTAGCCTGTTGGAGACCCAGTACTTC.

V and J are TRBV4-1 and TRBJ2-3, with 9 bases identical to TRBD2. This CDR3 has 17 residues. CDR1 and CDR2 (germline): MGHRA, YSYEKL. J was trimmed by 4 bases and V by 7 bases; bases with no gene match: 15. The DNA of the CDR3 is TGCGCCAGCACCTATACTATGGCGGGGGGGATGGCAGATACGCAGTATTTT. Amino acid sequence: CASTYTMAGGMADTQYF.

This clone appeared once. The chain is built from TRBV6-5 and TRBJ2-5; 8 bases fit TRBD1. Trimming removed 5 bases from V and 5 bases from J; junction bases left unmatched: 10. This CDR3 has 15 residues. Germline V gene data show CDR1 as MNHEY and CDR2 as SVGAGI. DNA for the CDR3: TGTGCCAGCAGTAGATCGACAGGGGTTAAGGAGACCCAGTACTTC. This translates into CASSRSTGVKETQYF.

CDR3 protein: CASSQDGGPGNTIYF. Here the CDR3 DNA reads TGCGCCAGCAGCCAAGACGGGGGGCCTGGAAACACCATATATTTT. This sequence joins TRBV4-1 and TRBJ1-3; possible D gene TRBD1, 6 bases. The CDR3 consists of 15 residues. Germline V gives CDR1 MGHRA, CDR2 YSYEKL. With 0 bases removed from V and 2 bases from J, the gap between germline ends came to 8 bases.

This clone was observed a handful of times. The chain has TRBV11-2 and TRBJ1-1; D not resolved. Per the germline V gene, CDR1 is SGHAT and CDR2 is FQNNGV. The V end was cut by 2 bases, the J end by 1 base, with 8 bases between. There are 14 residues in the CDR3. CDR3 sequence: CASSLRSGNTEAFF. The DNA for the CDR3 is TGTGCCAGCAGCTTAAGGTCGGGGAACACTGAAGCTTTCTTT.

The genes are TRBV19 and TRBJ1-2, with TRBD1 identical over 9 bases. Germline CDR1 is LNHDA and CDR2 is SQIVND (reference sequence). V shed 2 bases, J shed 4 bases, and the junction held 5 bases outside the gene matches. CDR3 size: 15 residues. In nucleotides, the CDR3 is TGTGCCAGTAGTATAAGGACAGGGGCTATCTATGGCTACACCTTC. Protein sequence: CASSIRTGAIYGYTF.

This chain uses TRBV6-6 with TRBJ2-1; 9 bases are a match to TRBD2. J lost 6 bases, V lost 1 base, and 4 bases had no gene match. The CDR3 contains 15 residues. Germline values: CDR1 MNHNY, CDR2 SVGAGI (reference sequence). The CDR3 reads CASSYLGLAGNEQFF. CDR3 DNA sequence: TGTGCCAGCAGTTACTTGGGACTAGCAGGCAATGAGCAGTTCTTC.

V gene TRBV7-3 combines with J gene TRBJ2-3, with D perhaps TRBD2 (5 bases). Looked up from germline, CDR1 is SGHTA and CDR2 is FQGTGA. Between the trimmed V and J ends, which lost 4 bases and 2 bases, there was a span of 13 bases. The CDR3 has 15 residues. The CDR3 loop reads CASSSDSYPTDTQYF. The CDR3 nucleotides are TGTGCCAGCAGCTCGGACTCTTACCCCACAGATACGCAGTATTTT.